These T cell receptor beta chains were read from a single sample in a study of T cells in Graves' hyperthyroidism and ophthalmopathy. TCRdb re-analysed the multiplex PCR reads in MiXCR, keeping a single row per CDR3 protein. The sample carries 550,000 to 700,000 distinct CDR3 sequences, 35% to 55% recorded once. Sequencing was done on a sample of peripheral blood or thyroid tissue (not recorded which). The source is an adult woman with Graves' disease, either hyperthyroidism or ophthalmopathy (not recorded which). Both conserved end residues are part of each CDR3. A D gene is named only where the DNA matches it firmly. Expanded clones get a size class; other rows say once, few or many, or leave the size out.

NA | TRBJ2-5 | TRBV6-5 | 15 | NA | CASSYDSPSAETQYF | TGTGCCAGCAGTTACGACAGTCCCTCCGCGGAGACCCAGTACTTC
TRBD2 | TRBJ2-2 | TRBV5-1 | 15 | many | CASSMTSGATGELFF | TGCGCCAGCAGCATGACTAGCGGAGCCACCGGGGAGCTGTTTTTT
TRBD1 | TRBJ1-1 | TRBV7-9 | 15 | many | CASSRPGTGNTEAFF | TGTGCCAGCAGCAGGCCAGGGACAGGGAACACTGAAGCTTTCTTT
NA | TRBJ1-5 | TRBV4-1 | 15 | many | CASSRVSSRYQPQHF | TGCGCCAGCAGCCGGGTCTCCAGTAGATATCAGCCCCAGCATTTT
TRBD2 | TRBJ2-7 | TRBV19 | 13 | NA | CASRSGGTYEQYF | TGTGCCAGTAGAAGCGGGGGCACCTACGAGCAGTACTTC
NA | TRBJ1-2 | TRBV10-3 | 14 | many | CAIRISGGNYGYTF | TGTGCCATCAGGATCTCCGGGGGCAACTATGGCTACACCTTC
NA | TRBJ2-2 | TRBV11-2 | 15 | NA | CASSFYGQNTGELFF | TGTGCCAGCAGCTTCTACGGACAGAACACCGGGGAGCTGTTTTTT
TRBD1 | TRBJ2-7 | TRBV2 | 13 | NA | CASSLTGGSEQYF | TGTGCCAGCAGTCTCACAGGGGGCAGCGAGCAGTACTTC
NA | TRBJ1-5 | TRBV18 | 14 | many | CASSQPGGNQPQHF | TGTGCCAGCTCCCAACCGGGAGGCAATCAGCCCCAGCATTTT
TRBD1 | TRBJ1-2 | TRBV7-9 | 15 | NA | CASSLAGQGFYGYTF | TGTGCCAGCAGCTTGGCGGGACAGGGGTTCTATGGCTACACCTTC
TRBD1 | TRBJ1-2 | TRBV5-1 | 14 | many | CASSTAGGEVGYTF | TGCGCCAGCAGCACTGCAGGGGGCGAAGTTGGCTACACCTTC
NA | TRBJ1-4 | TRBV7-9 | 16 | NA | CASSLLGIATNEKLFF | TGTGCCAGCAGTTTGTTAGGGATTGCCACTAATGAAAAACTGTTTTTT
NA | TRBJ1-2 | TRBV28 | 16 | few | CASSARWGRRNYGYTF | TGTGCCAGCAGCGCCCGTTGGGGCAGAAGGAACTATGGCTACACCTTC
NA | TRBJ2-1 | TRBV15 | 13 | NA | CATSRVSHNEQFF | TGTGCCACCAGCAGGGTCTCCCACAATGAGCAGTTCTTC
NA | TRBJ2-2 | TRBV25-1 | 14 | NA | CASSELRVGGELFF | TGTGCCAGCAGTGAATTGAGGGTTGGCGGGGAGCTGTTTTTT
NA | TRBJ2-7 | TRBV7-9 | 12 | NA | CASSLRMGEQYF | TGTGCCAGCAGCTTACGAATGGGCGAGCAGTACTTC
TRBD1 | TRBJ1-1 | TRBV2 | 17 | NA | CASSDSGTRGQETEAFF | TGTGCCAGCAGTGATTCGGGGACCAGGGGGCAAGAAACTGAAGCTTTCTTT
NA | TRBJ1-5 | TRBV29-1 | 11 | NA | CSLSRNQPQHF | TGCAGTTTGTCCAGAAATCAGCCCCAGCATTTT
NA | TRBJ1-3 | TRBV24-1 | 12 | many | CATKCRGNTIYF | TGTGCCACCAAGTGTCGGGGAAACACCATATATTTT
NA | TRBJ1-2 | TRBV2 | 15 | once | CASAVRSRPNYGYTF | TGTGCCAGCGCCGTAAGGAGCAGACCTAACTATGGCTACACCTTC
NA | TRBJ2-7 | TRBV11-2 | 15 | many | CASSPRLGYEDEQYF | TGTGCCAGCAGTCCGAGGTTGGGTTATGAAGACGAGCAGTACTTC
NA | TRBJ2-5 | TRBV28 | 13 | many | CASSTGWGETQYF | TGTGCCAGCAGTACGGGATGGGGGGAGACCCAGTACTTC
NA | TRBJ1-6 | TRBV29-1 | 14 | once | CSVSEGSRHSPLHF | TGCAGCGTTTCAGAAGGGTCTAGACATTCACCCCTCCACTTT
TRBD1 | TRBJ2-1 | TRBV7-9 | 15 | NA | CASSRDRVSHNEQFF | TGTGCCAGCAGCCGGGACAGGGTCTCCCACAATGAGCAGTTCTTC
NA | TRBJ1-3 | TRBV7-9 | 16 | NA | CASSLAVAGAGNTIYF | TGTGCCAGCAGCTTAGCTGTCGCAGGGGCTGGAAACACCATATATTTT
NA | TRBJ2-5 | TRBV12-3/TRBV12-4 | 13 | NA | CASSRTRRETQYF | TGTGCCAGCAGCCGAACTAGGAGAGAGACCCAGTACTTC
NA | TRBJ2-5 | TRBV20-1 | 15 | NA | CSARDLGEGQETQYF | TGCAGTGCTAGAGATCTGGGCGAGGGGCAAGAGACCCAGTACTTC
NA | TRBJ1-5 | TRBV10-3 | 14 | NA | CATSKKDSNQPQHF | TGTGCCACCTCTAAAAAAGATAGCAATCAGCCCCAGCATTTT
NA | TRBJ1-4 | TRBV30 | 12 | many | CAWDGPSEKLFF | TGTGCCTGGGACGGGCCGAGTGAAAAACTGTTTTTT
TRBD1 | TRBJ1-1 | TRBV29-1 | 14 | few | CSATRTGGGLEAFF | TGCAGCGCCACACGCACAGGGGGCGGCCTTGAAGCTTTCTTT
TRBD2 | TRBJ2-3 | TRBV7-2 | 17 | few | CASSLAPSGRARDTQYF | TGTGCCAGCAGCTTAGCGCCCAGCGGGAGGGCCCGTGATACGCAGTATTTT
NA | TRBJ2-7 | TRBV25-1 | 15 | NA | CASSESKEQAAEQYF | TGTGCCAGCAGTGAAAGCAAGGAACAGGCAGCAGAGCAGTACTTC
NA | TRBJ1-1 | TRBV14 | 15 | many | CASSQDPPNLGFVFF | TGTGCCAGCAGCCAAGACCCCCCTAATCTCGGCTTCGTTTTCTTT
NA | TRBJ2-7 | TRBV7-9 | 15 | many | CASSYREEGSYEQYF | TGTGCCAGCAGCTACAGGGAAGAAGGGTCCTACGAGCAGTACTTC
TRBD2 | TRBJ2-2 | TRBV15 | 17 | NA | CATSRLSQLAVTGELFF | TGTGCCACCAGCAGATTAAGCCAACTAGCGGTCACCGGGGAGCTGTTTTTT
NA | TRBJ1-5 | TRBV28 | 15 | once | CASSPGRGKGQPQHF | TGTGCCAGCAGTCCCGGGAGGGGAAAGGGCCAGCCCCAGCATTTT
TRBD1 | TRBJ1-2 | TRBV7-2 | 14 | NA | CASSWTRTGVGYTF | TGCGCCAGCAGCTGGACCAGGACAGGGGTTGGCTACACCTTC
NA | TRBJ2-7 | TRBV28 | 11 | few | CASKSSYEQYF | TGTGCCAGCAAATCCTCCTACGAGCAGTACTTC
NA | TRBJ1-5 | TRBV20-1 | 14 | NA | CSARERGLGETQHF | TGCAGTGCTAGAGAGCGGGGGCTAGGGGAGACCCAGCATTTT
TRBD2 | TRBJ2-2 | TRBV10-3 | 14 | few | CATGLAENTGELFF | TGTGCCACGGGACTAGCGGAGAACACCGGGGAGCTGTTTTTT
NA | TRBJ2-5 | TRBV11-2 | 16 | many | CASSPAGGTYQETQYF | TGTGCCAGCAGCCCCGCAGGTGGCACGTACCAAGAGACCCAGTACTTC
NA | TRBJ1-6 | TRBV20-1 | 15 | NA | CSASGDNMGNSPLHF | TGCAGTGCTAGCGGGGACAATATGGGTAATTCACCCCTCCACTTT
NA | TRBJ1-2 | TRBV9 | 14 | many | CASSVASWGDGYTF | TGTGCCAGCAGCGTGGCTTCGTGGGGGGACGGCTACACCTTC
NA | TRBJ2-7 | TRBV7-3 | 11 | NA | CASGQAYEQYF | TGTGCCAGCGGGCAGGCCTACGAGCAGTACTTC
NA | TRBJ2-6 | TRBV29-1 | 15 | NA | CSVVTGNPGANVLTF | TGCAGCGTTGTCACCGGAAACCCCGGGGCCAACGTCCTGACTTTC
NA | TRBJ1-6 | TRBV12-3/TRBV12-4 | 14 | NA | CASSDGGGRSPLHF | TGTGCCAGCAGTGATGGTGGGGGTCGATCACCCCTCCACTTT
TRBD2 | TRBJ2-5 | TRBV2 | 15 | NA | CASSEGGSYQETQYF | TGTGCCAGCAGTGAAGGCGGGAGCTACCAAGAGACCCAGTACTTC
NA | TRBJ1-1 | TRBV15 | 16 | NA | CATSRDSAPLGTEAFF | TGTGCCACCAGCAGGGACAGCGCCCCTTTGGGCACTGAAGCTTTCTTT
TRBD1 | TRBJ1-2 | TRBV10-3 | 14 | NA | CAISRDRDRYGYTF | TGTGCCATCAGCCGGGACAGGGATCGATATGGCTACACCTTC